The T cell receptor beta chain described here comes from a study of T cell repertoires in cytomegalovirus infection. The wider study: A matching HLA type, together with CMV infection, was signaled by public TCR beta signatures. General study findings and limits: Within the response measured ex vivo, HLA-C-restricted CMV-specific TCR beta clonotypes were dominant.

A remark on this clonotype: Its antigen remains unidentified.

CDR3 size: 14 residues. Looked up from germline, CDR1 is SQVTM and CDR2 is ANQGSEA. Trimming left V 3 bases short and J 3 bases short, with 14 bases between. TCRdb processed the reads anew with MiXCR; each CDR3 protein has one entry. The sample shows 600,000 to 800,000 distinct CDR3 sequences, around 24% of them seen only once. The sequencing input was CD8+ T cells from PBMCs. This receptor was identified in a human donor in good health (CMV status not recorded). Some clones in this sample may be carry-over from other donors' samples. The chain carries TRBV29-1 and TRBJ1-2; D gene ambiguous. CDR3 in DNA: TGCAGCGTTGATGAGCGTTCCCCCCACTATGGCTACACCTTC. It is translated as CSVDERSPHYGYTF.